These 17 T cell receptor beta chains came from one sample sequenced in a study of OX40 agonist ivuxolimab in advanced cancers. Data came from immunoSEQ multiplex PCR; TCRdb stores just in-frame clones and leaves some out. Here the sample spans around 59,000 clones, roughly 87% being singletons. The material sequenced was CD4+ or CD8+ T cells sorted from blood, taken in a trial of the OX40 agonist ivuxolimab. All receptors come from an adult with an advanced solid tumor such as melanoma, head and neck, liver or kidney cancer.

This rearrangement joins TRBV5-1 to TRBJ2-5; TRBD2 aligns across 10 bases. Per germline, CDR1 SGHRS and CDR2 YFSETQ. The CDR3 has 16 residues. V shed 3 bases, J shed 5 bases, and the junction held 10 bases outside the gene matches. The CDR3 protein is CASSSLPTTSGETQYF. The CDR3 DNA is TGCGCCAGCAGCTCCCTTCCAACGACTAGCGGGGAGACCCAGTACTTC.

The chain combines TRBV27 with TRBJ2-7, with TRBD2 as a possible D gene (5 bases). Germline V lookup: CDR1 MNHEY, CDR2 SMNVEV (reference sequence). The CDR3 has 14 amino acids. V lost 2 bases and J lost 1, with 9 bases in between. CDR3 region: CASSLILGSYEQYF. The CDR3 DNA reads TGTGCCAGCAGTTTAATACTAGGTTCCTACGAGCAGTACTTC.

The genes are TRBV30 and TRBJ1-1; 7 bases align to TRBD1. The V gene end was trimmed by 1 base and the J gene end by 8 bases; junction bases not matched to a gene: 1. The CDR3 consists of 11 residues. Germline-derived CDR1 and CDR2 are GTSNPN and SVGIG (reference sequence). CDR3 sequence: CAWSGGQEAFF. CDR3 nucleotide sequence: TGTGCCTGGAGTGGGGGACAGGAAGCTTTCTTT.

CDR3 DNA: TGTGCCAGCAGTTTAATAGGGGACAACTATGGCTACACCTTC. This encodes CASSLIGDNYGYTF. V and J are TRBV28 and TRBJ1-2; a possible D gene is TRBD1 (5 bases). CDR3 length: 14 amino acids. The germline V gene encodes CDR1 MDHEN and CDR2 SYDVKM. The V end lost 2 bases, the J end lost 2 bases, and 9 bases lay between the germline ends.

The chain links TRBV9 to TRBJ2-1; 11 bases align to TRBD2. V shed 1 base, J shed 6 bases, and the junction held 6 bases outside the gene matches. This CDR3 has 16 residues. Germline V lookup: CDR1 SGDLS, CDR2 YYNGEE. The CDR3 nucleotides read TGTGCCAGCAGCGTACCACTCACTAGCGGGGGCAATGAGCAGTTCTTC. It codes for CASSVPLTSGGNEQFF.

The CDR3 bases are TGCGCCAGCAGCCAAGTTTGGACAGGGATGTACGAGCAGTACTTC. Its translation: CASSQVWTGMYEQYF. This chain links TRBV4-1 with TRBJ2-7; TRBD1 agrees at 8 bases. The V gene end was trimmed by 1 base and the J gene end by 4 bases; junction bases not matched to a gene: 6. Germline V lookup: CDR1 MGHRA, CDR2 YSYEKL. The length of the CDR3 is 15 residues.

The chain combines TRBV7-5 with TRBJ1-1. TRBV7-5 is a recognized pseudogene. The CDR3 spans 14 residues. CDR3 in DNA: TGTGCCAGAAGCTTTACCCTGATGAACACTGAAGCTTTCTTT. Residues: CARSFTLMNTEAFF.

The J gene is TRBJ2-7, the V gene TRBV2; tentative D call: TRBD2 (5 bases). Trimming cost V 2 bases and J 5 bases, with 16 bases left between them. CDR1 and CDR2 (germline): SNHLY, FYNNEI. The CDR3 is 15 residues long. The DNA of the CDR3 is TGTGCCAGCAGTGAAAGGCGGGTTGGAACCCACGAGCAGTACGTC. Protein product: CASSERRVGTHEQYV.

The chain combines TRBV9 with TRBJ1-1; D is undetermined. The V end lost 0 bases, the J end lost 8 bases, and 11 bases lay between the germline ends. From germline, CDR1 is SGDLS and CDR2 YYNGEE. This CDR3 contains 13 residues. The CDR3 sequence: CASSVGGSSEAFF. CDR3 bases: TGTGCCAGCAGCGTAGGGGGTTCTTCAGAAGCTTTCTTT.

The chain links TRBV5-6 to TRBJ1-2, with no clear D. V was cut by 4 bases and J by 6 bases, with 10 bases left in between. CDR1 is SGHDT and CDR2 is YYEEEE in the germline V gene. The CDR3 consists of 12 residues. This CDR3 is CASSLRTDGYTF. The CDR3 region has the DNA TGTGCCAGCAGCCTCCGGACGGATGGCTACACCTTC.

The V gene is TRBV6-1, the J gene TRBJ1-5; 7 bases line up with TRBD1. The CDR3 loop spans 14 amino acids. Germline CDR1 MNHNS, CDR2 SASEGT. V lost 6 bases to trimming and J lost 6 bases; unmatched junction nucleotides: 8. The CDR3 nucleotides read TGTGCCAGCAGCGTATACAGGGGAGGTCAGCCCCAGCATTTT. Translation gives CASSVYRGGQPQHF.

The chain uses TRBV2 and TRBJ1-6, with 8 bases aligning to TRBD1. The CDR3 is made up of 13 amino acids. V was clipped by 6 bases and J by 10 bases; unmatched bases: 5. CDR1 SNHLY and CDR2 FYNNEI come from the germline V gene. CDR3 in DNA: TGTGCCAGCAGGACAGGGGCAGGATCACCCCTCCACTTT. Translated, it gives CASRTGAGSPLHF.

Here the CDR3 DNA reads TGTGCCAGCAGTGCGGATTTTACGAGCTCCTACAATGAGCAGTTCTTC. This gives the protein CASSADFTSSYNEQFF. This rearrangement joins TRBV6-6 to TRBJ2-1; D unresolved. Trimming cost V 5 bases and J 0 bases, with 14 bases left between them. Looked up from germline, CDR1 is MNHNY and CDR2 is SVGAGI (reference sequence). This CDR3 region has 16 residues.

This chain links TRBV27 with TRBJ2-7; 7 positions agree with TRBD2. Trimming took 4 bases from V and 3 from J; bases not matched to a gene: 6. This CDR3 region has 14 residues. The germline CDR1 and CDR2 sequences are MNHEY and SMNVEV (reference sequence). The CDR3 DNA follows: TGTGCCAGCAGTTCCGGGACTACTATCTACGAGCAGTACTTC. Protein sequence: CASSSGTTIYEQYF.

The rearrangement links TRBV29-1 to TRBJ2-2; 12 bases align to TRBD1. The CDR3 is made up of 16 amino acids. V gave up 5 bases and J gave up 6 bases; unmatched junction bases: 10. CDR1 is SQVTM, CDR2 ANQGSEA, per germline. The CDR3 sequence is CSVLSGTGGMSGELFF. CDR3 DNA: TGCAGCGTTCTGTCCGGGACAGGGGGCATGTCCGGGGAGCTGTTTTTT.

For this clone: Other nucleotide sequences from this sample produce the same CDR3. The CDR3 coding sequence is TGTGCCAGCAGCTTAGGTGGGATTTACACCGGGGAGCTGTTTTTT. It codes for CASSLGGIYTGELFF. The chain couples TRBV7-9 to TRBJ2-2; no clear D. The V end lost 1 base, the J end lost 3 bases, and 9 bases lay between the germline ends. CDR3 length equals 15 residues. The germline gives CDR1 SEHNR, CDR2 FQNEAQ (reference sequence).

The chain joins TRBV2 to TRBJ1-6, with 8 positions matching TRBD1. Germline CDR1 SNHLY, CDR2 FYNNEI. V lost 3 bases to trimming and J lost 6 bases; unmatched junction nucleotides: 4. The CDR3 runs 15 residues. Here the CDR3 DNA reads TGTGCCAGCAGTGACCGGGACAGGAGTAATTCACCCCTCCACTTT. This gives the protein CASSDRDRSNSPLHF.